This T cell receptor beta chain was captured in a study of T-cell memory formation after mild COVID-19. This clonotype was seen a handful of times. Germline V gene lookup returns CDR1 MNHEY and CDR2 SVGEGT. This CDR3 spans 14 amino acids. The V and J ends lost 7 bases and 4 bases respectively, with 13 bases between them. TCRdb passed the 5' RACE reads through MiXCR, listing each CDR3 protein once. The sample records around 400,000 distinct CDR3 sequences, 20% to 25% being singletons. The source material was PBMCs or a T cell subset sorted from them (not recorded which). The chain recombines TRBV6-2 or TRBV6-3 with TRBJ2-2, with D tentatively TRBD2 (5 bases). The clonotype originates from an adult woman who had mild COVID-19 (a few samples of this study predate the infection). Cell type and time point are not known. For the CDR3, the DNA is TGTGCCAGCAAGGGAGATGGAGTCACCGGGGAGCTGTTTTTT. This gives the protein CASKGDGVTGELFF.